Below, 30 T cell receptor beta chains from the same sample are listed, as sequenced in a study of shared clonotypes between healthy human individuals (dated by TCRdb to 2019 to 2021). Libraries were made using the immunoSEQ multiplex PCR assay. Not all clones reach the TCRdb copy of this immuneACCESS table, which keeps in-frame sequences only. Checked studies attribute under half of the gap to unresolved V genes and leave the rest unexplained. The sample yields some 500,000 clones; about 95% were counted once. The top ten hold 0.06% of the sample. Sequenced: naive CD4+ T cells sorted from blood. Per the publication, the cell subset or site label means: CD45RA+ positively selected. These receptors all come from a woman in her twenties or thirties in good health.

V usage is TRBV18 and J usage is TRBJ2-7; D is perhaps TRBD2 (5 bases). The CDR3 has 14 amino acids. Trimming removed 6 bases at V and 5 bases at J, with 17 bases between. Germline-derived CDR1 and CDR2 are KGHSH and LQKENI. CDR3 residues: CASSGVSGSDEQYF. CDR3 in DNA: TGTGCCAGCTCTGGGGTATCGGGGAGTGACGAGCAGTACTTC.

This clone has a single count. The rearrangement joins TRBV6-5 to TRBJ2-1, with 8 bases lining up with TRBD2. V trimming: 5 bases; J trimming: 6 bases; junction bases outside the gene matches: 9. The germline V gene has CDR1 MNHEY and CDR2 SVGAGI. The CDR3 consists of 15 residues. CDR3 loop: CASSTRKGTSNEQFF. CDR3 in DNA: TGTGCCAGCAGTACGAGGAAGGGGACTAGCAATGAGCAGTTCTTC.

The rearrangement joins TRBV7-2 to TRBJ2-3, with 10 positions matching TRBD2. Germline V gene sequence: CDR1 SGHTA, CDR2 FQGNSA. The CDR3 length is 17 residues. V dropped 5 bases and J dropped 3; count of bases not matched to a gene: 11. The CDR3 nucleotides are TGTGCCAGCAGCACCCCAACTAGCGGGATATGGACAGATACGCAGTATTTT. Amino acid sequence: CASSTPTSGIWTDTQYF.

V and J are TRBV11-2 and TRBJ2-1; TRBD2 aligns across 8 bases. The CDR3 loop spans 12 amino acids. J was trimmed by 12 bases and V by 2 bases; bases with no gene match: 3. The germline CDR1 and CDR2 sequences are SGHAT and FQNNGV. The CDR3 spells CASSLSGRWQFF. As DNA, the CDR3 is TGTGCCAGCAGCTTAAGCGGGAGATGGCAGTTCTTC.

This clone showed up just once. The rearrangement joins TRBV28 to TRBJ2-2; 9 nucleotides align to TRBD2. Losses at the gene ends were 6 bases for V and 0 bases for J; bases not matched to a gene: 5. There are 16 residues in the CDR3. CDR1 is MDHEN and CDR2 is SYDVKM in the germline V gene. CDR3 DNA: TGTGCCAGCAGACAAATAGCGGGAGCGAACACCGGGGAGCTGTTTTTT. As protein: CASRQIAGANTGELFF.

The genes are TRBV28 and TRBJ1-2; tentatively, D is TRBD1 (6 bases). This CDR3 has 14 residues. Germline loops: CDR1 MDHEN, CDR2 SYDVKM. Trimming left V 7 bases short and J 2 bases short, with 14 bases between. CDR3 nucleotide sequence: TGTGCCAGCACGTTACAGGGAGGGAACTATGGCTACACCTTC. Amino acid sequence: CASTLQGGNYGYTF.

J is TRBJ1-5 and V is TRBV19; D gene unclear. The CDR3 runs 20 residues. The V end lost 3 bases, the J end lost 2 bases, and 26 bases lay between the germline ends. CDR1 and CDR2 (germline): LNHDA, SQIVND (reference sequence). CDR3 in amino acids: CASSILVPEGGMYRNQPQHF. CDR3 nucleotides: TGTGCCAGTAGTATTTTGGTACCCGAGGGCGGGATGTATCGCAATCAGCCCCAGCATTTT.

The gene calls are TRBV13 and TRBJ2-5, with 8 bases aligning to TRBD2. Near its end, the DNA agrees better with TRBJ2-7, so the J call may be wrong. Per germline, CDR1 PRHDT and CDR2 FYEKMQ (reference sequence). The CDR3 sequence is 14 residues long. The CDR3 here is CASSLGTGTSEQYF. CDR3 DNA sequence: TGTGCCAGCAGCTTAGGAACCGGGACTAGCGAGCAGTACTTC.

The chain links TRBV28 to TRBJ1-4; 7 bases fit TRBD1. V was clipped by 1 base and J by 16 bases; unmatched bases: 6. Germline CDR1 MDHEN, CDR2 SYDVKM. The CDR3 loop spans 12 amino acids. The CDR3 is CASSLSYRGAFF. In DNA, the CDR3 is TGTGCCAGCAGTTTATCCTACAGGGGCGCGTTTTTT.

J is TRBJ1-1 and V is TRBV5-1, with TRBD1 identical over 8 bases. Germline CDR1 reads SGHRS; CDR2 reads YFSETQ. V was clipped by 0 bases and J by 7 bases; unmatched bases: 8. CDR3 length equals 15 residues. CDR3 in DNA: TGCGCCAGCAGCTTGGGGCCGACAGGGGAGGGTGAAGCTTTCTTT. It specifies CASSLGPTGEGEAFF.

V gene TRBV6-1 combines with J gene TRBJ1-1; D may be TRBD1 (5 bases). With 8 bases removed from V and 1 base from J, the gap between germline ends came to 17 bases. Germline V gene sequence: CDR1 MNHNS, CDR2 SASEGT. This CDR3 is 15 amino acids long. The CDR3 sequence: CASSPSGTWNTEAFF. The CDR3 DNA sequence: TGTGCCAGCTCCCCATCGGGGACCTGGAACACTGAAGCTTTCTTT.

The chain employs TRBV25-1 and TRBJ1-4; D possibly corresponds to TRBD1 (5 bases). This CDR3 is built from 16 residues. CDR1 and CDR2 (germline): MGHDK, SYGVNS. The V gene lost 3 bases and the J gene lost 8 bases, with 19 bases spanning the gap. The CDR3 DNA sequence: TGTGCCAGCAGTGATGGGGCACAGCAGACACCGGAAAAACTGTTTTTT. Protein sequence: CASSDGAQQTPEKLFF.

The gene calls are TRBV5-8 and TRBJ2-7, with TRBD2 matching over 7 bases. This CDR3 has 16 amino acids. J was trimmed by 7 bases and V by 2 bases; bases with no gene match: 15. CDR1 and CDR2 from the germline V gene are SGHTS and YDEGEE. For the CDR3, the DNA is TGTGCCAGCAGCTTAGGGGTCACGGCAGCGCGGGGGGAGCAGTACTTC. Translating it yields CASSLGVTAARGEQYF.

The rearrangement uses TRBV7-2 and TRBJ2-3; D possibly corresponds to TRBD2 (5 bases). CDR3 size: 16 residues. V lost 2 bases and J 2 bases, leaving 14 bases between the germline ends. Germline V gene data show CDR1 as SGHTA and CDR2 as FQGNSA. This CDR3 is CASSLTSSGNTDTQYF. In DNA, the CDR3 is TGTGCCAGCAGCTTAACCTCATCGGGGAACACAGATACGCAGTATTTT.

This chain's CDR3 is CASSMGWTSGQETQYF. CDR3 DNA sequence: TGTGCCAGTAGTATGGGGTGGACTAGCGGCCAAGAGACCCAGTACTTC. This chain joins TRBV19 and TRBJ2-5; 10 bases are a match to TRBD2. The CDR3 has 16 amino acids. Germline CDR1 reads LNHDA; CDR2 reads SQIVND (reference sequence). The V segment lost 3 bases and the J segment 1 base; nucleotides outside the gene matches: 5.

V gene TRBV5-1 combines with J gene TRBJ1-1, with a tentative D call TRBD1 (5 bases). Germline V lookup: CDR1 SGHRS, CDR2 YFSETQ. The CDR3 is 15 residues long. V lost 0 bases and J 4 bases, leaving 13 bases between the germline ends. CDR3 nucleotide sequence: TGCGCCAGCAGCTTGGATTCCGGGAGGGGCACTGAAGCTTTCTTT. Translated: CASSLDSGRGTEAFF.

This clone was detected only once. The rearrangement uses TRBV19 and TRBJ2-3; D may be TRBD2 (5 bases). This CDR3 has 15 amino acids. Trimming shortened V by 5 bases and J by 3 bases, and 15 bases separated the two germline ends. Germline V lookup: CDR1 LNHDA, CDR2 SQIVND (reference sequence). CDR3 sequence: CASSEPADMTDTQYF. CDR3 coding DNA: TGTGCCAGTAGTGAGCCAGCGGATATGACAGATACGCAGTATTTT.

The J gene is TRBJ1-5, the V gene TRBV28, with D perhaps TRBD1 (6 bases). The CDR3 has 14 residues. Between the trimmed V and J ends, which lost 5 bases and 5 bases, there was a span of 13 bases. The germline CDR1 and CDR2 sequences are MDHEN and SYDVKM. CDR3 DNA sequence: TGTGCCAGCAGTAACACGGACAGCTATCAGCCCCAGCATTTT. This codes for CASSNTDSYQPQHF.

V is TRBV11-2 and J is TRBJ1-4; D uncertain. Looked up from germline, CDR1 is SGHAT and CDR2 is FQNNGV. Trimming shortened V by 6 bases and J by 0 bases, and 11 bases separated the two germline ends. This CDR3 comprises 15 residues. The DNA of the CDR3 is TGTGCCAGCAGTCGCTCGGCTGCAACTAATGAAAAACTGTTTTTT. Protein sequence: CASSRSAATNEKLFF.

The chain uses TRBV5-1 and TRBJ2-2; TRBD1 agrees at 7 bases. The CDR3 length is 15 residues. Trimming cost V 0 bases and J 6 bases; bases outside gene matches: 5. Germline CDR1 is SGHRS and CDR2 is YFSETQ. The DNA for the CDR3 is TGCGCCAGCAGCTTGGGAGGGGGCGACGCCGGGGAGCTGTTTTTT. This encodes CASSLGGGDAGELFF.

V gene TRBV5-4 combines with J gene TRBJ2-5; D gene ambiguous. The V gene's germline CDR1 is SGHNT and CDR2 YYREEE (reference sequence). Trimming left V 0 bases short and J 1 base short, with 4 bases between. CDR3 size: 13 residues. The CDR3 DNA reads TGTGCCAGCAGCTTGGGAGTCCAAGAGACCCAGTACTTC. It is translated as CASSLGVQETQYF. Variable domain in full (rest from reference TRBV5-4 and TRBJ2-5): ETGVTQSPTHLIKTRGQQVTLRCSSQSGHNTVSWYQQALGQGPQFIFQYYREEENGRGNFPPRFSGLQFPNYSSELNVNALELDDSALYLCASSLGVQETQYFGPGTRLLVL.

In DNA, the CDR3 is TGTGCCAGCAGTCGGCAGGGACAGGGCGGGGATCAGCCCCAGCATTTT. As protein: CASSRQGQGGDQPQHF. The chain carries TRBV6-6 and TRBJ1-5, with TRBD1 matching over 9 bases. The CDR3 sequence is 16 residues long. Per the germline V gene, CDR1 is MNHNY and CDR2 is SVGAGI (reference sequence). The J segment lost 5 bases and the V segment lost 5 bases, leaving 10 bases of the junction unmatched.

The rearrangement joins TRBV18 to TRBJ1-1; 9 nucleotides align to TRBD1. CDR3 length: 15 amino acids. The V segment lost 4 bases and the J segment 4 bases; nucleotides outside the gene matches: 7. The germline V gene has CDR1 KGHSH and CDR2 LQKENI. CDR3 protein: CASSLGTGFFTEAFF. CDR3 DNA sequence: TGTGCCAGCTCACTCGGGACAGGGTTTTTCACTGAAGCTTTCTTT.

The chain carries TRBV28 and TRBJ2-5; TRBD1 is a possible D gene (6 bases). Germline V lookup: CDR1 MDHEN, CDR2 SYDVKM. The CDR3 loop spans 15 amino acids. Trimming took off 4 bases at V and 5 bases at J, with 17 bases between the two ends. In nucleotides, the CDR3 is TGTGCCAGCAGTTCAGGGGTACTGGCTGAGGAGACCCAGTACTTC. As protein: CASSSGVLAEETQYF.

This clone came up a few times. The rearrangement links TRBV7-9 to TRBJ1-5; TRBD1 agrees at 7 bases. The junction had 11 bases not matched to a gene; V was cut back by 5 bases and J by 7 bases. This CDR3 is 15 amino acids long. CDR1 SEHNR and CDR2 FQNEAQ come from the germline V gene (reference sequence). This CDR3 reads CASSPQGGVGQPQHF. The CDR3 bases are TGTGCCAGCAGCCCCCAGGGGGGGGTCGGGCAGCCCCAGCATTTT.

This clone was found once. This chain uses TRBV5-1 with TRBJ2-7; D might be TRBD1 (6 bases). The CDR3 is made up of 18 amino acids. The germline CDR1 and CDR2 sequences are SGHRS and YFSETQ. The germline V and J ends were trimmed by 7 bases and 7 bases, with 33 bases remaining between them. CDR3 sequence reads: CASDRGSGALQGLREQYF. CDR3 nucleotide sequence: TGCGCCAGCGATCGAGGTTCTGGGGCCCTACAGGGTCTGCGAGAGCAGTACTTC.

The table lists this clone with a few counts. The V and J genes are TRBV5-1 and TRBJ1-2, with 9 nucleotides matching TRBD1. Germline V CDR1 and CDR2: SGHRS, YFSETQ. J lost 6 bases, V lost 0 bases, and 3 bases had no gene match. The CDR3 contains 14 residues. The CDR3 nucleotides read TGCGCCAGCAGCTTGGATGGGACAGGGAATGGCTACACCTTC. Translated, it gives CASSLDGTGNGYTF.

V is TRBV5-1 and J is TRBJ1-6, with a tentative D call TRBD1 (6 bases). Germline V gives CDR1 SGHRS, CDR2 YFSETQ. V was cut by 2 bases and J by 5 bases, with 11 bases left in between. This CDR3 comprises 15 residues. CDR3 protein: CASSLTTGHNSPLHF. The CDR3 coding sequence is TGCGCCAGCAGCTTAACGACAGGCCATAATTCACCCCTCCACTTT. The full variable domain, completed using reference TRBV5-1 and TRBJ1-6, is KAGVTQTPRYLIKTRGQQVTLSCSPISGHRSVSWYQQTPGQGLQFLFEYFSETQRNKGNFPGRFSGRQFSNSRSEMNVSTLELGDSALYLCASSLTTGHNSPLHFGNGTRLTVT.

The chain is built from TRBV28 and TRBJ1-1; D is unresolved. The V end lost 6 bases, the J end lost 7 bases, and 24 bases lay between the germline ends. Germline lookup yields CDR1 MDHEN and CDR2 SYDVKM. CDR3 size: 16 residues. Here the CDR3 reads CASRKRQAPTRYEAFF. In DNA, the CDR3 is TGTGCCAGCAGGAAGAGGCAGGCCCCCACAAGGTATGAAGCTTTCTTT.

This chain uses TRBV5-1 with TRBJ2-7; TRBD2 matches at 12 bases. Germline loops: CDR1 SGHRS, CDR2 YFSETQ. Losses at the gene ends were 1 base for V and 4 bases for J; bases not matched to a gene: 9. The CDR3 is 17 residues long. CDR3 sequence reads: CASSLLLAGGPGYEQYF. As DNA, the CDR3 is TGCGCCAGCAGCTTGTTGCTAGCGGGAGGGCCGGGGTACGAGCAGTACTTC. Complete variable domain (other parts from reference TRBV5-1 and TRBJ2-7): KAGVTQTPRYLIKTRGQQVTLSCSPISGHRSVSWYQQTPGQGLQFLFEYFSETQRNKGNFPGRFSGRQFSNSRSEMNVSTLELGDSALYLCASSLLLAGGPGYEQYFGPGTRLTVT.